The 11 T cell receptor beta chains presented below share a single source sample, sequenced in a study of blood T cell repertoires in COVID-19. Sequenced by immunoSEQ multiplex PCR; TCRdb stores in-frame clones only, minus some. The sample lists 350,000 or so clones; 80% to 90% were seen once. Sample: PBMCs or T cells enriched from blood (not recorded which). These receptors were collected from a woman aged 35 to 49 with acute COVID-19.

The chain combines TRBV11-2 with TRBJ1-3; D might be TRBD1 (6 bases). Germline CDR1 and CDR2: SGHAT and FQNNGV. This CDR3 has 18 amino acids. V shed 4 bases and J shed 0 bases, with 19 bases lying between them. The CDR3 reads CASSSGVSLLNSGNTIYF. CDR3 nucleotides: TGTGCCAGCAGCTCAGGGGTGTCACTACTAAACTCTGGAAACACCATATATTTT.

This clone was seen a single time. The chain joins TRBV5-1 to TRBJ2-3; a weak D match, TRBD2 (7 bases). The CDR3 runs 15 residues. The germline gives CDR1 SGHRS, CDR2 YFSETQ. Trimming removed 2 bases at V and 4 bases at J, with 14 bases between. The CDR3: CASSLGGGPSDTQYF. The CDR3 DNA follows: TGCGCCAGCAGCTTAGGGGGAGGGCCGTCAGATACGCAGTATTTT.

CDR3 loop: CASSAFYRVGTDTQYF. CDR3 coding DNA: TGTGCCAGTAGTGCCTTCTACAGGGTAGGCACAGATACGCAGTATTTT. The chain is built from TRBV19 and TRBJ2-3; the D gene is possibly TRBD1 (6 bases). Germline-derived CDR1 and CDR2 are LNHDA and SQIVND (reference sequence). Trimming stripped 5 bases from V and 1 base from J, with 16 bases between. The CDR3 has 16 residues.

J is TRBJ2-7 and V is TRBV27; possibly TRBD1 for D (6 bases). CDR1 and CDR2 (germline): MNHEY, SMNVEV (reference sequence). V lost 5 bases and J 2 bases, leaving 16 bases between the germline ends. This CDR3 is built from 15 residues. This CDR3 reads CASSPSEGQTYEQYF. The CDR3 coding sequence is TGTGCCAGCAGTCCATCCGAAGGACAGACCTACGAGCAGTACTTC.

This clone has a handful of counts. The rearrangement joins TRBV2 to TRBJ1-2; D remains ambiguous. Looked up from germline, CDR1 is SNHLY and CDR2 is FYNNEI. V was clipped by 3 bases and J by 7 bases, with 6 bases between them. This CDR3 has 11 amino acids. The CDR3 DNA follows: TGTGCCAGCAGTGATATTCGTGGCTACACCTTC. Residues: CASSDIRGYTF.

The chain is built from TRBV10-1 and TRBJ2-7; maybe TRBD1 (6 bases). V lost 11 bases, J lost 2 bases, and 16 bases lay in between. There are 13 residues in the CDR3. CDR1 WNHNN and CDR2 SYGVQD come from the germline V gene (reference sequence). In DNA, the CDR3 is TGCGCCGGGTTGCCGGGACAAGCCTACGAGCAGTACTTC. This translates into CAGLPGQAYEQYF.

The CDR3 is CASSQGYMGLAGGRMEQFF. In DNA form, the CDR3 reads TGCGCCAGCAGCCAAGGTTATATGGGACTAGCGGGAGGGCGGATGGAGCAGTTCTTC. The chain is built from TRBV4-3 and TRBJ2-1; 16 positions match TRBD2. The germline V gene has CDR1 LGHNA and CDR2 YSLEER. V shed 1 base, J shed 10 bases, and the junction held 13 bases outside the gene matches. The CDR3 has 19 amino acids.

This clone has just one count. This chain uses TRBV28 with TRBJ1-4; D unclear. The CDR3 sequence is 15 residues long. With 11 bases removed from V and 2 bases from J, the gap between germline ends came to 18 bases. Germline V lookup: CDR1 MDHEN, CDR2 SYDVKM. The DNA for the CDR3 is TGTGCCCGCGGGAGGGTACCCCCCACTAATGAAAAACTGTTTTTT. The encoded protein is CARGRVPPTNEKLFF.

The V gene is TRBV3-1 (or the pseudogene TRBV3-2), the J gene TRBJ1-2; a weak D match, TRBD1 (6 bases). Trimming removed 5 bases at V and 6 bases at J, with 19 bases between. The V gene's germline CDR1 is LGHDT and CDR2 YNNKEL (reference sequence). This CDR3 has 15 residues. The CDR3 bases are TGTGCCAGCAGCTATAAAAGGGGGGGAAAGGATGGCTACACCTTC. This codes for CASSYKRGGKDGYTF.

V and J are TRBV29-1 and TRBJ1-3; D unresolved. Trimming pared 6 bases from V and 2 bases from J, leaving 5 bases between. Germline assignment: CDR1 SQVTM and CDR2 ANQGSEA. The length of the CDR3 is 11 residues. The CDR3 region has the DNA TGCAGCGTCAGCGCTGGAAACACCATATATTTT. It specifies CSVSAGNTIYF. Combining the CDR3 with reference TRBV29-1 and TRBJ1-3 gives the whole variable domain SAVISQKPSRDICQRGTSLTIQCQVDSQVTMMFWYRQQPGQSLTLIATANQGSEATYESGFVIDKFPISRPNLTFSTLTVSNMSPEDSSIYLCSVSAGNTIYFGEGSWLTVV.

The chain joins TRBV5-1 to TRBJ2-1, with D maybe TRBD2 (6 bases). The CDR3 runs to 16 residues. V shed 0 bases and J shed 5 bases, with 15 bases lying between them. Germline CDR1 is SGHRS and CDR2 is YFSETQ. This chain's CDR3 is CASSLGPGLRNNEQFF. CDR3 in DNA: TGCGCCAGCAGCTTGGGTCCCGGACTACGGAACAATGAGCAGTTCTTC.